Each of the 27 T cell receptor beta chains below was sequenced from the same sample in a study of cytotoxic CD8 clonotypes in ibrutinib-treated CLL. Sequencing used immunoSEQ multiplex PCR; TCRdb keeps in-frame clones, though not all of them. Altogether 120,000 to 150,000 clones are present, approximately 80% being singletons, with the ten largest covering approximately 27%. The source was PBMCs, collected after 12 months of ibrutinib treatment. The receptors derive from a human donor with chronic lymphocytic leukemia.

For this clone: Other nucleotide sequences from this sample produce the same CDR3. The chain combines TRBV7-8 with TRBJ1-1; D is ambiguous. Trimming left V 0 bases short and J 1 base short, with 3 bases between. The CDR3 contains 13 residues. Germline V gene lookup returns CDR1 SGHVS and CDR2 FQNEAQ. Here the CDR3 reads CASSLAGNTEAFF. DNA for the CDR3: TGTGCCAGCAGCTTAGCGGGGAACACTGAAGCTTTCTTT.

The chain recombines TRBV27 with TRBJ1-1; D is uncertain. The germline gives CDR1 MNHEY, CDR2 SMNVEV (reference sequence). The CDR3 consists of 15 residues. V shed 0 bases and J shed 0 bases, with 8 bases lying between them. CDR3 in DNA: TGTGCCAGCAGTTTATCTTCAATTATGAACACTGAAGCTTTCTTT. Amino acid sequence: CASSLSSIMNTEAFF.

The gene calls are TRBV5-1 and TRBJ2-3; D is possibly TRBD2 (5 bases). CDR1 is SGHRS, CDR2 YFSETQ, per germline. The CDR3 loop spans 13 amino acids. V dropped 7 bases and J dropped 5 bases, with 14 bases sitting between them. DNA for the CDR3: TGCGCCAGCCAAGCCGGGGATAAAGATACGCAGTATTTT. It encodes CASQAGDKDTQYF.

The V and J genes are TRBV4-1 and TRBJ1-6; unclear D gene. Germline V lookup: CDR1 MGHRA, CDR2 YSYEKL. V was shortened by 0 bases and J by 0 bases, with 18 bases between the two germline ends. The CDR3 loop spans 20 amino acids. The CDR3 is CASSQEGPPRRSSYNSPLHF. As DNA, the CDR3 is TGCGCCAGCAGCCAAGAGGGTCCCCCCAGGCGCAGCTCCTATAATTCACCCCTCCACTTT.

The CDR3 DNA reads TGTGCCAGCAGCCAAGGTGAGGCGGGGCGGCAGTTCTTC. This encodes CASSQGEAGRQFF. The chain has TRBV14 and TRBJ2-1; D perhaps matches TRBD2 (6 bases). The CDR3 contains 13 residues. Looked up from germline, CDR1 is SGHDN and CDR2 is FVKESK. Trimming cost V 1 base and J 12 bases, with 13 bases left between them. Full variable domain (rest looked up from reference TRBV14 and TRBJ2-1): EAGVTQFPSHSVIEKGQTVTLRCDPISGHDNLYWYRRVMGKEIKFLLHFVKESKQDESGMPNNRFLAERTGGTYSTLKVQPAELEDSGVYFCASSQGEAGRQFFGPGTRLTVL.

This clone has only a few counts. V gene TRBV28 combines with J gene TRBJ2-1; 10 positions agree with TRBD1. Germline V gene sequence: CDR1 MDHEN, CDR2 SYDVKM. There are 15 residues in the CDR3. With V trimmed by 6 bases and J by 2 bases, 4 bases remained unmatched. CDR3 loop: CASRPGQGTYNEQFF. CDR3 DNA: TGTGCCAGCAGACCGGGACAGGGGACCTACAATGAGCAGTTCTTC.

This chain links TRBV2 with TRBJ1-1; weak D call: TRBD1 (5 bases). Trimming removed 2 bases at V and 4 bases at J, with 11 bases between. The length of the CDR3 is 14 residues. Germline lookup yields CDR1 SNHLY and CDR2 FYNNEI. The CDR3 coding sequence is TGTGCCAGCAGTGAATTCCAGGGTAGCACTGAAGCTTTCTTT. The encoded protein is CASSEFQGSTEAFF.

This sequence joins TRBV28 and TRBJ2-3, with D unresolved. CDR1 is MDHEN, CDR2 SYDVKM, per germline. The CDR3 covers 13 residues. V lost 5 bases and J 3 bases, leaving 9 bases between the germline ends. The CDR3 DNA reads as TGTGCCAGCAGTCGAGGCGGAACAGATACGCAGTATTTT. Its translation is CASSRGGTDTQYF.

The rearrangement uses TRBV7-2 and TRBJ1-2; D possibly corresponds to TRBD1 (5 bases). The ends were cut back, 8 bases at V and 3 bases at J, with 16 bases in the middle. Germline V gene lookup returns CDR1 SGHTA and CDR2 FQGNSA. The CDR3 length is 14 residues. The CDR3 DNA sequence: TGTGCCAGCTCATATAGACAGTCAGACTATGGCTACACCTTC. Protein: CASSYRQSDYGYTF.

The genes are TRBV13 and TRBJ2-3, with D unclear. The CDR3 is made up of 16 amino acids. Germline V gives CDR1 PRHDT, CDR2 FYEKMQ (reference sequence). V was cut by 0 bases and J by 6 bases, with 16 bases left in between. The CDR3 DNA reads as TGTGCCAGCAGCTTAGGACAGATCCTCTTTTGGGATACGCAGTATTTT. This sequence encodes CASSLGQILFWDTQYF.

The J gene is TRBJ2-7, the V gene TRBV5-1; D may match TRBD1 or TRBD2 (6 bases each). Looked up from germline, CDR1 is SGHRS and CDR2 is YFSETQ. V gave up 3 bases and J gave up 2 bases, with 12 bases separating them. This CDR3 is 14 amino acids long. The CDR3 coding sequence is TGCGCCAGCAGCTGGGGGGCGCTCACCTACGAGCAGTACTTC. Translating it yields CASSWGALTYEQYF.

The gene calls are TRBV11-2 and TRBJ1-4, with D tentatively TRBD1 (6 bases). With 5 bases removed from V and 5 bases from J, the gap between germline ends came to 15 bases. Germline loops: CDR1 SGHAT, CDR2 FQNNGV. CDR3 length: 15 amino acids. The CDR3 region has the DNA TGTGCCAGCAGCCCCCGACAGGCCCACAATGAAAAACTGTTTTTT. It specifies CASSPRQAHNEKLFF.

The chain has TRBV19 and TRBJ1-2; no definite D call. Germline V gene sequence: CDR1 LNHDA, CDR2 SQIVND (reference sequence). This CDR3 has 15 amino acids. Between the trimmed V and J ends, which lost 1 base and 8 bases, there was a span of 17 bases. CDR3 protein: CASSIGPNQAAGYTF. CDR3 coding DNA: TGTGCCAGTAGTATAGGGCCTAATCAAGCAGCGGGCTACACCTTC.

This chain links TRBV5-4 with TRBJ2-1; D is possibly TRBD2 (6 bases). The V end was cut by 6 bases, the J end by 0 bases, with 19 bases between. Germline V gives CDR1 SGHNT, CDR2 YYREEE (reference sequence). The length of the CDR3 is 17 residues. The CDR3 loop reads CASTLEGRGFSYNEQFF. The CDR3 DNA reads as TGTGCCAGCACGTTGGAGGGACGGGGATTCTCCTACAATGAGCAGTTCTTC. The whole variable domain, remainder taken from reference TRBV5-4 and TRBJ2-1, is ETGVTQSPTHLIKTRGQQVTLRCSSQSGHNTVSWYQQALGQGPQFIFQYYREEENGRGNFPPRFSGLQFPNYSSELNVNALELDDSALYLCASTLEGRGFSYNEQFFGPGTRLTVL.

The rearrangement joins TRBV7-8 to TRBJ1-5, with TRBD1 as a possible D gene (6 bases). CDR3 size: 19 residues. Germline V gene data show CDR1 as SGHVS and CDR2 as FQNEAQ. Trimming stripped 4 bases from V and 1 base from J, with 23 bases between. CDR3 nucleotide sequence: TGTGCCAGCAGCTCCAGAAAAGGGGGGGTATGGAGAAGCAATCAGCCCCAGCATTTT. This codes for CASSSRKGGVWRSNQPQHF.

The rearrangement uses TRBV7-3 and TRBJ1-1; maybe TRBD1 (5 bases). The CDR3 is 13 residues long. V lost 11 bases and J lost 4, with 17 bases in between. Germline V gene lookup returns CDR1 SGHTA and CDR2 FQGTGA. Here the CDR3 reads CASAVGVGTEAFF. Here the CDR3 DNA reads TGTGCCTCCGCGGTGGGGGTAGGCACTGAAGCTTTCTTT.

J is TRBJ1-5 and V is TRBV2, with D perhaps TRBD1 (5 bases). V was cut by 7 bases and J by 3 bases, with 13 bases left in between. The germline V gene encodes CDR1 SNHLY and CDR2 FYNNEI. The CDR3 contains 14 residues. The CDR3 loop reads CASTLQGNNQPQHF. In DNA form, the CDR3 reads TGTGCCAGCACACTCCAGGGTAACAATCAGCCCCAGCATTTT.

The sample holds a few counts of this clone. This CDR3 reads CAISESADSNQPQHF. CDR3 nucleotide sequence: TGTGCCATCAGTGAGTCGGCAGACAGTAATCAGCCCCAGCATTTT. The chain carries TRBV10-3 and TRBJ1-5; D perhaps matches TRBD1 (5 bases). Germline CDR1 and CDR2: ENHRY and SYGVKD. V gave up 0 bases and J gave up 4 bases, with 10 bases separating them. The CDR3 has 15 residues.

This clone came up once. The V and J genes are TRBV19 and TRBJ2-2; 9 nucleotides match TRBD2. The CDR3 has 15 amino acids. Germline V gene sequence: CDR1 LNHDA, CDR2 SQIVND (reference sequence). With 7 bases clipped from V and 6 bases from J, the junction kept 9 bases outside the gene matches. In nucleotides, the CDR3 is TGTGCCAGTAAAGGGGGACTAGCAGCGGCCGGGGAGCTGTTTTTT. Residues: CASKGGLAAAGELFF.

This rearrangement joins TRBV7-2 to TRBJ2-5; D unclear. The V and J ends lost 6 bases and 5 bases respectively, with 10 bases between them. Germline CDR1 reads SGHTA; CDR2 reads FQGNSA. The CDR3 has 12 amino acids. The chain's CDR3 is CASSMVMETQYF. The CDR3 nucleotides are TGTGCCAGCAGTATGGTAATGGAGACCCAGTACTTC.

This chain joins TRBV11-2 and TRBJ1-1, with TRBD1 matching over 7 bases. Per the germline V gene, CDR1 is SGHAT and CDR2 is FQNNGV. This CDR3 contains 14 residues. The J segment lost 4 bases and the V segment lost 3 bases, leaving 5 bases of the junction unmatched. CDR3: CASSFDRVGTEAFF. Written as DNA, the CDR3 is TGTGCCAGCAGCTTCGACAGGGTGGGCACTGAAGCTTTCTTT.

J is TRBJ1-6 and V is TRBV7-6; no reliable D call. Trimming left V 5 bases short and J 3 bases short, with 11 bases between. The CDR3 has 15 residues. CDR1 and CDR2 (germline): SGHVS, FNYEAQ. The CDR3, as DNA: TGTGCCAGCAGCCCGCTGGGGTTCTATAATTCACCCCTCCACTTT. Translating gives CASSPLGFYNSPLHF.

DNA for the CDR3: TGTGCCAGCAGCTCGGACGGTACCGGGGAGCTGTTTTTT. Translation: CASSSDGTGELFF. The V and J genes are TRBV7-9 and TRBJ2-2; no clear D. The CDR3 runs to 13 residues. CDR1 and CDR2 (germline): SEHNR, FQNEAQ (reference sequence). Trimming left V 4 bases short and J 5 bases short, with 8 bases between.

The rearrangement links TRBV6-1 to TRBJ1-2, with D tentatively TRBD1 (5 bases). V was trimmed by 7 bases and J by 7 bases, leaving 10 bases between them. CDR1 MNHNS and CDR2 SASEGT come from the germline V gene. The CDR3 runs 11 residues. The CDR3 DNA sequence: TGTGCCAGCAATCAAAGGGGTGGCTACACCTTC. It encodes CASNQRGGYTF.

The rearrangement links TRBV4-1 to TRBJ2-2; D gene ambiguous. The CDR3 length is 17 residues. Germline CDR1 and CDR2: MGHRA and YSYEKL. V dropped 0 bases and J dropped 5 bases, with 16 bases sitting between them. CDR3 bases: TGCGCCAGCAGCCAAGATACCGAACGCCTAAGGACCGGGGAGCTGTTTTTT. It specifies CASSQDTERLRTGELFF.

V and J are TRBV5-1 and TRBJ1-2; D may be TRBD1 (6 bases). Germline V lookup: CDR1 SGHRS, CDR2 YFSETQ. The V end lost 4 bases, the J end lost 4 bases, and 14 bases lay between the germline ends. This CDR3 region has 14 residues. CDR3 residues: CASSRGQNVYGYTF. Written as DNA, the CDR3 is TGCGCCAGCAGCAGAGGACAGAACGTCTATGGCTACACCTTC.

V gene TRBV9 combines with J gene TRBJ2-1, with 10 bases matching TRBD2. V shed 4 bases and J 7 bases; nucleotides not matched to a gene: 8. The CDR3 sequence is 15 residues long. Germline CDR1 SGDLS, CDR2 YYNGEE. CDR3 DNA sequence: TGTGCCAGCAGCCTTAGCGGGAGGATTTCGAATGAGCAGTTCTTC. Protein product: CASSLSGRISNEQFF.